Each of the 31 T cell receptor beta chains below was sequenced from the same sample in a study of blood T cell repertoires in COVID-19. Generated by immunoSEQ multiplex PCR, the TCRdb table keeps only in-frame clones and is missing some. In the table there are over 120,000 clones, over 75% of which are singletons. The sequenced material came from peripheral blood. These TCRs come from a human donor in a cohort sampled during active COVID-19.

The rearrangement links TRBV19 to TRBJ1-2; D might be TRBD1 (5 bases). CDR3 size: 16 residues. Germline values: CDR1 LNHDA, CDR2 SQIVND (reference sequence). Deletions cut 3 bases from V and 0 bases from J, with 14 bases between. Here the CDR3 DNA reads TGTGCCAGTAGTATCGGGACGGGGGTAGCTAACTATGGCTACACCTTC. Translated: CASSIGTGVANYGYTF.

This clone occurred once. V usage is TRBV7-2 and J usage is TRBJ1-5, with D perhaps TRBD1 (5 bases). The CDR3 covers 13 residues. Per germline, CDR1 SGHTA and CDR2 FQGNSA. V lost 5 bases and J 6 bases, leaving 11 bases between the germline ends. In DNA, the CDR3 is TGTGCCAGCAGCCGGACATCTTCTCAGCCCCAGCATTTT. Its protein product is CASSRTSSQPQHF.

V gene TRBV15 combines with J gene TRBJ1-2, with D hard to call. Germline values: CDR1 LNHNV, CDR2 YYDKDF (reference sequence). CDR3 length equals 12 residues. Trimming took off 0 bases at V and 8 bases at J, with 7 bases between the two ends. The CDR3 loop reads CATSRETYGYTF. CDR3 sequence (DNA): TGTGCCACCAGCAGAGAAACATACGGCTACACCTTC.

This rearrangement joins TRBV27 to TRBJ1-2; possibly TRBD1 for D (6 bases). Trimming stripped 5 bases from V and 3 bases from J, with 13 bases between. Germline V gives CDR1 MNHEY, CDR2 SMNVEV (reference sequence). CDR3 length equals 14 residues. Here the CDR3 reads CASSPYRDYYGYTF. For the CDR3, the DNA is TGTGCCAGCAGTCCCTACAGGGATTACTATGGCTACACCTTC.

This chain joins TRBV28 and TRBJ1-2; the D gene is possibly TRBD1 (6 bases). The germline V gene has CDR1 MDHEN and CDR2 SYDVKM. The V and J ends lost 5 bases and 0 bases respectively, with 10 bases between them. The CDR3 is made up of 14 amino acids. The CDR3 nucleotides read TGTGCCAGCAGTGTAGGGGGGGCTAACTATGGCTACACCTTC. As protein: CASSVGGANYGYTF.

This clone was seen only a few times. CDR3 DNA: TGTGCCAGCAGCCACGCTGGGCCCCCTTACAATGAGCAGTTCTTC. This gives the protein CASSHAGPPYNEQFF. The chain links TRBV6-2 or TRBV6-3 to TRBJ2-1; D not certain. V shed 6 bases and J shed 4 bases, with 16 bases lying between them. CDR1 is MNHEY and CDR2 is SVGEGT in the germline V gene. The CDR3 runs 15 residues.

The V and J genes are TRBV28 and TRBJ2-7; possible D gene TRBD1, 6 bases. The ends were cut back, 5 bases at V and 5 bases at J, with 16 bases in the middle. CDR3 size: 14 residues. From germline, CDR1 is MDHEN and CDR2 SYDVKM. In DNA form, the CDR3 reads TGTGCCAGCAGTCCCGGACAGTTTTTGCACGAGCAGTACTTC. This gives the protein CASSPGQFLHEQYF.

The chain employs TRBV5-8 and TRBJ1-3; possibly TRBD1 for D (6 bases). Germline CDR1 is SGHTS and CDR2 is YDEGEE. V lost 2 bases and J lost 11, with 20 bases in between. The CDR3 length is 15 residues. The chain's CDR3 is CASSFRTEGLSPIYF. The CDR3 DNA reads TGTGCCAGCAGCTTTAGGACAGAGGGCCTCAGCCCCATATATTTT. Supplemented by reference TRBV5-8 and TRBJ1-3, the full variable domain reads EAGVTQSPTHLIKTRGQQATLRCSPISGHTSVYWYQQALGLGLQFLLWYDEGEERNRGNFPPRFSGRQFPNYSSELNVNALELEDSALYLCASSFRTEGLSPIYFGEGSWLTVV.

The genes are TRBV7-6 and TRBJ2-1; 9 nucleotides match TRBD2. This CDR3 has 14 amino acids. Germline CDR1 SGHVS, CDR2 FNYEAQ. The trim removed 5 bases at V and 7 bases at J, leaving 6 bases unmatched. The CDR3 bases are TGTGCCAGCAGCCTATGGACTAGCGAGAATGAGCAGTTCTTC. As protein: CASSLWTSENEQFF. Variable domain in full (rest from reference TRBV7-6 and TRBJ2-1): GAGVSQSPRYKVTKRGQDVALRCDPISGHVSLYWYRQALGQGPEFLTYFNYEAQQDKSGLPNDRFSAERPEGSISTLTIQRTEQRDSAMYRCASSLWTSENEQFFGPGTRLTVL.

This rearrangement joins TRBV9 to TRBJ1-3; TRBD1 is a possible D gene (5 bases). The germline V gene encodes CDR1 SGDLS and CDR2 YYNGEE. With 0 bases removed from V and 2 bases from J, the gap between germline ends came to 9 bases. The CDR3 is made up of 15 amino acids. The CDR3 here is CASSVGRTTGNTIYF. For the CDR3, the DNA is TGTGCCAGCAGCGTAGGTCGGACAACTGGAAACACCATATATTTT.

The V gene is TRBV7-9, the J gene TRBJ2-7; D remains ambiguous. Germline V gives CDR1 SEHNR, CDR2 FQNEAQ (reference sequence). The CDR3 sequence is 12 residues long. Trimming removed 3 bases from V and 4 bases from J, with 7 bases in between. CDR3 sequence (DNA): TGTGCCAGCAGCTTTGACATTTACGAGCAGTACGTC. Translated: CASSFDIYEQYV.

The chain carries TRBV12-3 or TRBV12-4 and TRBJ1-1; tentative D call: TRBD1 (5 bases). Trimming left V 3 bases short and J 6 bases short, with 11 bases between. The CDR3 extends over 13 amino acids. The CDR3: CASSFAPGAEAFF. Here the CDR3 DNA reads TGTGCCAGCAGTTTCGCCCCGGGGGCTGAAGCTTTCTTT.

The CDR3 loop is CASSLGPGYIQYF. CDR3 nucleotide sequence: TGTGCCAGCAGCCTCGGACCGGGATACATTCAGTACTTC. V and J are TRBV3-1 (or the pseudogene TRBV3-2) and TRBJ2-4; a possible D gene is TRBD2 (5 bases). The CDR3 consists of 13 residues. Germline V gene data show CDR1 as LGHDT and CDR2 as YNNKEL (reference sequence). V gave up 4 bases and J gave up 8 bases, with 12 bases separating them.

Note on this clone: The same CDR3 is also encoded by other DNA sequences in this sample. The V call is TRBV12-3 or TRBV12-4, the J call TRBJ1-2; D may be TRBD1 (6 bases). Trimming cost V 6 bases and J 5 bases, with 10 bases left between them. There are 12 residues in the CDR3. Here the CDR3 reads CASSNTGYGYTF. The CDR3 coding sequence is TGTGCCAGCAGCAATACAGGGTATGGCTACACCTTC.

The CDR3 sequence: CSASGDRDSGSTDTQYF. Written as DNA, the CDR3 is TGCAGTGCTAGTGGGGACAGGGATTCTGGTAGCACAGATACGCAGTATTTT. The chain links TRBV20-1 to TRBJ2-3, with TRBD1 matching 9 bases. J was trimmed by 0 bases and V by 3 bases; bases with no gene match: 10. CDR3 length: 17 residues. Germline CDR1 DFQATT, CDR2 SNEGSKA (reference sequence).

V gene TRBV23-1 combines with J gene TRBJ2-7; D may be TRBD1 (5 bases). TRBV23-1 is annotated as an ORF whose role is uncertain. The CDR3 sequence is 13 residues long. Between the trimmed V and J ends, which lost 9 bases and 4 bases, there was a span of 16 bases. This CDR3 is CASPPRAGYEQYV. Written as DNA, the CDR3 is TGCGCCAGTCCGCCAAGGGCAGGGTACGAGCAGTACGTC.

This clone has only a few counts. The chain carries TRBV5-6 and TRBJ1-5, with a weak D call TRBD1 (6 bases). Trimming cost V 4 bases and J 4 bases, with 12 bases left between them. Germline V gene sequence: CDR1 SGHDT, CDR2 YYEEEE. The CDR3 loop spans 14 amino acids. Here the CDR3 DNA reads TGTGCCAGCAGCGCCTCACAGGGAAATCAGCCCCAGCATTTT. This gives the protein CASSASQGNQPQHF.

The chain combines TRBV5-1 with TRBJ2-1; a weak D match, TRBD1 (5 bases). V lost 5 bases and J lost 6, with 15 bases in between. Germline lookup yields CDR1 SGHRS and CDR2 YFSETQ. The CDR3 is made up of 14 amino acids. The CDR3: CASRRLFQGNEQFF. Written as DNA, the CDR3 is TGCGCCAGCAGGCGCCTCTTTCAGGGCAATGAGCAGTTCTTC.

The chain has TRBV11-2 and TRBJ2-2; TRBD1 matches at 8 bases. With 5 bases clipped from V and 6 bases from J, the junction kept 5 bases outside the gene matches. The CDR3 is 14 residues long. Germline loops: CDR1 SGHAT, CDR2 FQNNGV. As DNA, the CDR3 is TGTGCCAGCAGCCGGGACAGGTCCGCCGGGGAGCTGTTTTTT. It codes for CASSRDRSAGELFF.

The chain combines TRBV15 with TRBJ2-2, with D maybe TRBD2 (7 bases). Germline V lookup: CDR1 LNHNV, CDR2 YYDKDF (reference sequence). V dropped 0 bases and J dropped 6 bases, with 14 bases sitting between them. The CDR3 contains 16 residues. Here the CDR3 reads CATSRDRGGAAGELFF. The CDR3 DNA reads as TGTGCCACCAGCAGAGATCGTGGGGGGGCTGCCGGGGAGCTGTTTTTT. The complete variable domain, with remaining parts taken from reference TRBV15 and TRBJ2-2, reads DAMVIQNPRYQVTQFGKPVTLSCSQTLNHNVMYWYQQKSSQAPKLLFHYYDKDFNNEADTPDNFQSRRPNTSFCFLDIRSPGLGDTAMYLCATSRDRGGAAGELFFGEGSRLTVL.

This clone came up once. The chain carries TRBV19 and TRBJ2-7, with D perhaps TRBD1 (6 bases). The length of the CDR3 is 14 residues. Germline CDR1 and CDR2: LNHDA and SQIVND (reference sequence). V was clipped by 5 bases and J by 4 bases, with 15 bases between them. The chain's CDR3 is CASSSSGTLYEQYF. The CDR3 DNA reads TGTGCCAGTAGTTCCTCCGGGACACTATACGAGCAGTACTTC.

The CDR3 DNA follows: TGTGCCAGTAGTCCGACCCTAGCGGGAGTACAAGAGACCCAGTACTTC. It encodes CASSPTLAGVQETQYF. This chain uses TRBV19 with TRBJ2-5; 10 bases are a match to TRBD2. V trimming: 5 bases; J trimming: 2 bases; junction bases outside the gene matches: 8. The CDR3 is 16 amino acids. CDR1 is LNHDA and CDR2 is SQIVND in the germline V gene (reference sequence). Variable domain in full (rest from reference TRBV19 and TRBJ2-5): DGGITQSPKYLFRKEGQNVTLSCEQNLNHDAMYWYRQDPGQGLRLIYYSQIVNDFQKGDIAEGYSVSREKKESFPLTVTSAQKNPTAFYLCASSPTLAGVQETQYFGPGTRLLVL.

The V and J genes are TRBV6-5 and TRBJ1-2; 8 nucleotides match TRBD1. In germline, CDR1 is MNHEY, CDR2 SVGAGI. The CDR3 covers 14 residues. The J segment lost 4 bases and the V segment lost 6 bases, leaving 7 bases of the junction unmatched. CDR3 sequence: CASRPPGGGYGYTF. In DNA, the CDR3 is TGTGCCAGCAGGCCCCCAGGGGGCGGCTATGGCTACACCTTC.

The J gene is TRBJ1-3, the V gene TRBV2; no firm D call. The length of the CDR3 is 15 residues. V was trimmed by 5 bases and J by 3 bases, leaving 14 bases between them. Germline CDR1 SNHLY, CDR2 FYNNEI. The CDR3 DNA follows: TGTGCCAGCAGTAAATCCCTCAGATTTGGAAACACCATATATTTT. Its protein product is CASSKSLRFGNTIYF. Together with reference TRBV2 and TRBJ1-3, the CDR3 gives the full variable domain: EPEVTQTPSHQVTQMGQEVILRCVPISNHLYFYWYRQILGQKVEFLVSFYNNEISEKSEIFDDQFSVERPDGSNFTLKIRSTKLEDSAMYFCASSKSLRFGNTIYFGEGSWLTVV.

This chain joins TRBV12-5 and TRBJ2-3, with 7 bases identical to TRBD2. This CDR3 comprises 16 residues. Germline CDR1 and CDR2: LGHNT and FRNRAP. V shed 6 bases, J shed 0 bases, and the junction held 9 bases outside the gene matches. CDR3: CASGPWGGISTDTQYF. The CDR3 DNA reads TGTGCTAGTGGGCCCTGGGGGGGGATTAGCACAGATACGCAGTATTTT.

The gene calls are TRBV7-2 and TRBJ2-3; 12 bases agree with TRBD2. The J segment lost 3 bases and the V segment lost 5 bases, leaving 6 bases of the junction unmatched. Germline V gives CDR1 SGHTA, CDR2 FQGNSA. This CDR3 has 16 residues. CDR3 sequence: CASSPTSGSPTDTQYF. In nucleotides, the CDR3 is TGTGCCAGCAGCCCGACTAGCGGGAGCCCTACAGATACGCAGTATTTT.

V gene TRBV9 combines with J gene TRBJ2-3; the match to TRBD1 covers 9 bases. Trimming took 4 bases from V and 0 from J; bases not matched to a gene: 3. The CDR3 sequence is 15 residues long. The germline V gene encodes CDR1 SGDLS and CDR2 YYNGEE. CDR3 sequence: CASSLQGASTDTQYF. The CDR3 bases are TGTGCCAGCAGCCTACAGGGGGCTAGCACAGATACGCAGTATTTT.

This sequence joins TRBV11-3 and TRBJ2-7; weak D call: TRBD2 (5 bases). CDR1 is SGHNT and CDR2 is YENEEA in the germline V gene. V was clipped by 1 base and J by 1 base, with 17 bases between them. The CDR3 runs to 17 residues. The CDR3 protein is CASSLAGRERGSYEQYF. The CDR3 DNA follows: TGTGCCAGCAGCTTAGCTGGTCGGGAACGAGGGTCCTACGAGCAGTACTTC.

V and J are TRBV4-3 and TRBJ2-5; D gene uncertain. CDR1 and CDR2 (germline): LGHNA, YSLEER. Trimming removed 1 base at V and 2 bases at J, with 8 bases between. CDR3 length equals 14 residues. CDR3 sequence: CASSQGNSQETQYF. In DNA, the CDR3 is TGCGCCAGCAGCCAAGGAAACAGTCAAGAGACCCAGTACTTC.

In nucleotides, the CDR3 is TGTGCCAGCAGCTTAAGCGGGGAGACCCAGTACTTC. It is translated as CASSLSGETQYF. This chain joins TRBV7-9 and TRBJ2-5, with D perhaps TRBD2 (6 bases). CDR1 and CDR2 from the germline V gene are SEHNR and FQNEAQ (reference sequence). V was pared by 2 bases and J by 5 bases, with 6 bases between. The CDR3 totals 12 residues.

This chain connects TRBV18 to TRBJ1-3, with D unclear. V lost 3 bases and J 0 bases, leaving 15 bases between the germline ends. Germline V gene sequence: CDR1 KGHSH, CDR2 LQKENI. The CDR3 runs to 17 residues. This CDR3 is CASSPNLQTSSGNTIYF. DNA for the CDR3: TGTGCCAGCTCACCTAACCTACAGACGAGCTCTGGAAACACCATATATTTT. Combining the CDR3 with reference TRBV18 and TRBJ1-3 gives the whole variable domain NAGVMQNPRHLVRRRGQEARLRCSPMKGHSHVYWYRQLPEEGLKFMVYLQKENIIDESGMPKERFSAEFPKEGPSILRIQQVVRGDSAAYFCASSPNLQTSSGNTIYFGEGSWLTVV.